This is a list of T cell receptor beta chains from one sample in a study of regulatory T cells in long-lasting Graves disease. TCRdb passed the multiplex PCR reads through MiXCR, listing each CDR3 protein once. The table includes 300,000 to 350,000 distinct CDR3 sequences, about 19% detected once. Source: peripheral blood mononuclear cells (PBMCs), taken when the disease was refractory, from a patient treated with antithyroid drugs. Receptors originate from a female donor with Graves disease. CDR3s leave out the opening cysteine and the closing phenylalanine or tryptophan. Each record gives: V gene, J gene, CDR3 protein.

V: TRBV19
J: TRBJ1-6
CDR3: ASRDRGSSPLH

V: TRBV11-2
J: TRBJ2-5
CDR3: ASSAFLLSAQETQY

V: TRBV19
J: TRBJ2-7
CDR3: ASSVAVSSYEQY

V: TRBV6-2/TRBV6-3
J: TRBJ2-7
CDR3: ASSYVLAREQY

V: TRBV6-1
J: TRBJ1-2
CDR3: ASKKGQSYGYT

V: TRBV6-1
J: TRBJ2-7
CDR3: ASTVSGASYEQY

V: TRBV18
J: TRBJ2-7
CDR3: ASSPPRGQGVSHEQY

V: TRBV27
J: TRBJ2-7
CDR3: ASSLSGRWAEQY

V: TRBV20-1
J: TRBJ2-5
CDR3: SARMSPYQLQETQY

V: TRBV2
J: TRBJ1-6
CDR3: ASRGQGSPLH

V: TRBV20-1
J: TRBJ2-5
CDR3: SARETTPGGQTAHKETQY

V: TRBV4-1
J: TRBJ2-7
CDR3: ASSQQFGRDSYEQY

V: TRBV7-9
J: TRBJ1-3
CDR3: ASESGGANTIY